These T cell receptor beta chains were read from a single sample in a study of T cell changes during pregnancy in multiple sclerosis. The protocol was immunoSEQ multiplex PCR, while the TCRdb copy is restricted to in-frame clones and leaves out a portion. The table lists nearly 110,000 clones, more than 80% of them singletons. The sample consisted of peripheral blood, taken before pregnancy. These receptors were taken from a female donor with multiple sclerosis, enrolled in a pregnancy study. Both conserved end residues are part of each CDR3. A D gene is named only where the DNA matches it firmly. Size values are once, few and many counts, or a class for expanded clones, and some rows have none.

V	J	size	D	DNA	CDR3
TRBV7-9	TRBJ1-2	-	TRBD1	TGTGCCAGCAGCTCCGCTGGGGGCGGGACAGGAGACTATGGCTACACCTTC	CASSSAGGGTGDYGYTF
TRBV7-8	TRBJ2-7	-	-	TGTGCCGTACGTGATTCTGGGCCCTACGAGCAGTACTTC	CAVRDSGPYEQYF
TRBV30	TRBJ1-1	-	-	TGTGCCTGGAGTGTACGACTCGGCCGACTATTCACTGAAGCTTTCTTT	CAWSVRLGRLFTEAFF
TRBV6-5	TRBJ2-1	-	TRBD1	TGTGCCAGCAGCGCCGGGACAGGGGGCTACAATGAGCAGTTCTTC	CASSAGTGGYNEQFF
TRBV7-9	TRBJ2-7	-	TRBD1	TGTGCCAGCAGCTTAGCTGGGACAGGGAGTAACGAGCAGTACTTC	CASSLAGTGSNEQYF
TRBV11-3	TRBJ2-7	-	TRBD2	TGTGCCAGCAGCTCGCTAGCGGGGGGGCCGGGGGAGCAGTACTTC	CASSSLAGGPGEQYF
TRBV2	TRBJ2-7	-	TRBD2	TGTGCCAGCAATGGCGGGGGGGTAGCCTACGAGCAGTACTTC	CASNGGGVAYEQYF
TRBV9	TRBJ2-5	-	TRBD2	TGTGCCAGCAGCGAAGCGGGGCGACAAGAGACCCAGTACTTC	CASSEAGRQETQYF
TRBV7-2	TRBJ2-7	once	-	TGTGCCAGCAGCTTGGCGGGCGTGGGCGACGAGCAGTACTTC	CASSLAGVGDEQYF
TRBV15	TRBJ1-2	-	-	TGTGCCACCAGCAGAGCGCACACCCCTAACTATGGCTACACCTTC	CATSRAHTPNYGYTF
TRBV30	TRBJ1-6	-	TRBD1	TGTGCCTGGAGTCGCGACTGGACAGGGGGGAATTCACCCCTCCACTTT	CAWSRDWTGGNSPLHF
TRBV30	TRBJ1-1	few	TRBD1	TGTGCCTGGAGACACCAGGGGGGAGACACTGAAGCTTTCTTT	CAWRHQGGDTEAFF
TRBV5-1	TRBJ2-1	-	-	TGCGCCAGCAGCCTCAGGAACAATGAGCAGTTCTTC	CASSLRNNEQFF
TRBV29-1	TRBJ1-1	-	-	TGCAGCGTTACCGGTAGGGGAGCTTTCTTT	CSVTGRGAFF
TRBV6-4	TRBJ2-3	-	TRBD2	TGTGCCAGCGGGACCGGGACTAGCGCCACAGATACGCAGTATTTT	CASGTGTSATDTQYF
TRBV28	TRBJ1-2	-	TRBD1	TGTGCCAGCAGTTCGGGACAGGGGTATGGCTACACCTTC	CASSSGQGYGYTF
TRBV7-3	TRBJ1-6	-	-	TGTGCCAGCAGCTTAACCCCCCTCACGACAGGCAATTCACCCCTCCACTTT	CASSLTPLTTGNSPLHF
TRBV2	TRBJ1-6	few	-	TGTGCCAGCAGTCGACAGGAAGCACCCCTCCACTTT	CASSRQEAPLHF
TRBV7-6	TRBJ2-2	-	-	TGTGCCAGCAGACTGATCCCCGCGGACACCGGGGAGCTGTTTTTT	CASRLIPADTGELFF
TRBV6-4	TRBJ2-3	-	TRBD1	TGTGCCAGCAGGAGGACAGTCGACAGGGCAGATACGCAGTATTTT	CASRRTVDRADTQYF
TRBV9	TRBJ1-2	-	-	TGTGCCAGCAGCGTAGCACAGAACTATGGCTACACCTTC	CASSVAQNYGYTF
TRBV6-1	TRBJ1-2	once	TRBD1	TGTGCCAGCAGTGAGGTGACAGGGAACTATGGCTACACCTTC	CASSEVTGNYGYTF
TRBV7-9	TRBJ2-7	-	-	TGTGCCAGCAGCTTCGACAGAGGCTACGAGCAGTACTTC	CASSFDRGYEQYF
TRBV5-6	TRBJ2-7	-	TRBD2	TGTGCCAGCAGCTTGGTAACTAGCGGTTCCTACGAGCAGTACTTC	CASSLVTSGSYEQYF